This TCR beta chain derives from a study of shared clonotypes between healthy human individuals. Produced via immunoSEQ multiplex PCR; TCRdb's table is partial and in-frame only. The profile covers about 2.3 million clones, with around 90% appearing a single time and more than 0.35% taken by the ten largest. The V gene's germline CDR1 is SGHRS and CDR2 YFSETQ. V dropped 4 bases and J dropped 4; count of bases not matched to a gene: 9. CDR3 size: 16 residues. This clonotype was sampled from a man between 18 and 29 years old in good health. Some clones in this sample may be carry-over from other donors' samples. Source material: naive CD4+ T cells from PBMCs. Subset described: CD45RA+ positively selected. This chain joins TRBV5-1 and TRBJ2-3, with 10 positions matching TRBD2. The CDR3 protein is CASSHLAGDSSDTQYF. CDR3 nucleotides: TGCGCCAGCAGCCATCTAGCGGGAGACAGTTCAGATACGCAGTATTTT.